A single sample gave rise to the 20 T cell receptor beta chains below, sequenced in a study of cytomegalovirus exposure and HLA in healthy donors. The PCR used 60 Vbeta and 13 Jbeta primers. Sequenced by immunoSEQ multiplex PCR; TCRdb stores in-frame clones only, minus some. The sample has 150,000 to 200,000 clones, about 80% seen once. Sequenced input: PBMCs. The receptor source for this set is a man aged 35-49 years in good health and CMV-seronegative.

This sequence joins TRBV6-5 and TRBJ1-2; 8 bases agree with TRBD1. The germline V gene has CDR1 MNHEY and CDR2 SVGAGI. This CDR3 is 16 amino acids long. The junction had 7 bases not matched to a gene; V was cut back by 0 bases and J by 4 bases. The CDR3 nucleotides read TGTGCCAGCAGTTACTCCTCCGGACAGGGCGTCTATGGCTACACCTTC. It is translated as CASSYSSGQGVYGYTF.

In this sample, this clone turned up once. CDR3 region: CASSLAGGRAPYEQFF. The CDR3 region has the DNA TGTGCCAGCAGCTTAGCGGGCGGGAGGGCCCCGTACGAGCAGTTCTTC. The V call is TRBV7-9, the J call TRBJ2-1, with 9 bases matching TRBD2. The ends lost 0 bases at V and 10 bases at J; junction bases unmatched: 10. The CDR3 spans 16 residues. Germline CDR1 is SEHNR and CDR2 is FQNEAQ (reference sequence).

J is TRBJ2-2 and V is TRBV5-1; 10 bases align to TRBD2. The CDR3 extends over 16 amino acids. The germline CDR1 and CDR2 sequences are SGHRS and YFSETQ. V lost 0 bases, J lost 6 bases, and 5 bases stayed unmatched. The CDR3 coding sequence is TGCGCCAGCAGCTTGGTACCTAGCGGGAGCTCCGGGGAGCTGTTTTTT. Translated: CASSLVPSGSSGELFF.

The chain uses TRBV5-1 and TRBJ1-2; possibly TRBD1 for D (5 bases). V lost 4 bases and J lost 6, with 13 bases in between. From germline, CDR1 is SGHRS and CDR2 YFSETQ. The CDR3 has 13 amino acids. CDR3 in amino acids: CASSPQGRDGYTF. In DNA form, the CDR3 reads TGCGCCAGCAGCCCTCAGGGCCGGGATGGCTACACCTTC.

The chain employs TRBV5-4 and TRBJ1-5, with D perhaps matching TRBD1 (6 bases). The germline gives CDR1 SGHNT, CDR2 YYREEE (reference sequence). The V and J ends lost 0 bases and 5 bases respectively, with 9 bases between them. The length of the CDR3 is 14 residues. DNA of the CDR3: TGTGCCAGCAGCTTGGAGGGGGGGGATCAGCCCCAGCATTTT. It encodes CASSLEGGDQPQHF.

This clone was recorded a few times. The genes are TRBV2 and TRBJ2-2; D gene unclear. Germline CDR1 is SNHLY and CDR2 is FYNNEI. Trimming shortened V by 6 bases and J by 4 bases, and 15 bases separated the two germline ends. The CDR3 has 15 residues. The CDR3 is CASSLTTSGTGELFF. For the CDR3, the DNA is TGTGCCAGCAGCTTAACCACTTCTGGCACCGGGGAGCTGTTTTTT.

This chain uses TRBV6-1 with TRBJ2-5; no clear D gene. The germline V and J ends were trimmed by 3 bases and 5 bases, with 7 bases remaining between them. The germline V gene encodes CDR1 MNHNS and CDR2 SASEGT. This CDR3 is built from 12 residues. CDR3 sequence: CASSEPLETQYF. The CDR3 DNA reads TGTGCCAGCAGTGAGCCACTTGAGACCCAGTACTTC.

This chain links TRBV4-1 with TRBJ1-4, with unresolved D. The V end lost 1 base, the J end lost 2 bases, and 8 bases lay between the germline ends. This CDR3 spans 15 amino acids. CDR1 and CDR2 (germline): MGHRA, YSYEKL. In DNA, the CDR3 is TGCGCCAGCAGCCAAGGTCAACGGACTAATGAAAAACTGTTTTTT. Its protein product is CASSQGQRTNEKLFF.

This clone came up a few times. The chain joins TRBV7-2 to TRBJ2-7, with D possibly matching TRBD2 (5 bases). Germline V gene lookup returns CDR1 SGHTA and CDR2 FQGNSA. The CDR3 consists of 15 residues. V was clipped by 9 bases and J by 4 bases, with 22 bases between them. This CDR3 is CASFFKQEAAYEQYF. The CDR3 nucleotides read TGTGCCAGTTTTTTCAAGCAGGAGGCGGCATACGAGCAGTACTTC.

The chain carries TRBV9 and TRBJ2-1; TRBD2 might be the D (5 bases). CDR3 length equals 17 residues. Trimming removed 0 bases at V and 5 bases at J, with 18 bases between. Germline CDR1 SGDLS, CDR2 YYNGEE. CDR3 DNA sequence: TGTGCCAGCAGCGTAGACCCCTCAGGAGGCCTTCACAATGAGCAGTTCTTC. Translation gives CASSVDPSGGLHNEQFF.

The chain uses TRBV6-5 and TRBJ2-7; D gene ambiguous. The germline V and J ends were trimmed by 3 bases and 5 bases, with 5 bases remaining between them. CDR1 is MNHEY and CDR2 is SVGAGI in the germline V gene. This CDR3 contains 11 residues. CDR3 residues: CASSYFDEQYF. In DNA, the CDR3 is TGTGCCAGCAGTTATTTCGACGAGCAGTACTTC.

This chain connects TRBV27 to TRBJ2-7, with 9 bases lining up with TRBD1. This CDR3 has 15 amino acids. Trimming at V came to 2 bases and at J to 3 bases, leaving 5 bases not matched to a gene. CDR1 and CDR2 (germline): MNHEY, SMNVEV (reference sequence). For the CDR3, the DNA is TGTGCCAGCAGTTTAATTAAGGGACAGGGCTACGAGCAGTACTTC. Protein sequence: CASSLIKGQGYEQYF.

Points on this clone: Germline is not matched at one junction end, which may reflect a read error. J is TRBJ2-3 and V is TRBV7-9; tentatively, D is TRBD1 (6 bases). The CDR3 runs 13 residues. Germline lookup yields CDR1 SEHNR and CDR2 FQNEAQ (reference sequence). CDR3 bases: TGTTCCAGCAGCTGGACAGCCACAGATACGCAGTATTTT. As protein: CSSSWTATDTQYF.

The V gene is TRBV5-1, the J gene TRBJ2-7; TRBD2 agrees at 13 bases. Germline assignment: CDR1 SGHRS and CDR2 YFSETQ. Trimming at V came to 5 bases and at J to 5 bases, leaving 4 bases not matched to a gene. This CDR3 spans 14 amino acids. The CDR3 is CASRGTSGKDEQYF. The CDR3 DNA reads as TGCGCCAGCAGGGGGACTAGCGGGAAGGACGAGCAGTACTTC.

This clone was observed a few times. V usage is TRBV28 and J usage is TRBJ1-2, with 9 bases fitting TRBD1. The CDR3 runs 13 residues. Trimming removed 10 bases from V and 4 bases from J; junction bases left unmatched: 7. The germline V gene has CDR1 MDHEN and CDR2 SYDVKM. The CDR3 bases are TGTGCCATTTACAGGGGGCTGACCTATGGCTACACCTTC. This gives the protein CAIYRGLTYGYTF.

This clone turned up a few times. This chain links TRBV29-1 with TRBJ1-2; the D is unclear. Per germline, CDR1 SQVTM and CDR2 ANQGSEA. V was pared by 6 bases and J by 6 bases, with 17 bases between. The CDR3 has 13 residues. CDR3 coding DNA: TGCAGCGTCGCGAGGGAGGTGGCGAATGGCTACACCTTC. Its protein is CSVAREVANGYTF.

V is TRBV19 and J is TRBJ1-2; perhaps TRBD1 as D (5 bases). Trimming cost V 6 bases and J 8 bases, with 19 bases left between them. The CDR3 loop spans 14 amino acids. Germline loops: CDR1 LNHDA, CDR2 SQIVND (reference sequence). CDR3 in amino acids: CASSHPSGLGGYTF. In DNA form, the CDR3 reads TGTGCCAGTAGCCACCCGTCGGGACTAGGGGGCTACACCTTC.

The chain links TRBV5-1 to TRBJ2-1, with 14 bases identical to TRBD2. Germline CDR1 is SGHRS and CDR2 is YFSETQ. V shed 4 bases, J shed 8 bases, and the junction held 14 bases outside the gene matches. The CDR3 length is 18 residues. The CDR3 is CASSAKGTSGSPQYEQFF. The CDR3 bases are TGCGCCAGCAGCGCGAAGGGGACTAGCGGGAGTCCTCAGTATGAGCAGTTCTTC.

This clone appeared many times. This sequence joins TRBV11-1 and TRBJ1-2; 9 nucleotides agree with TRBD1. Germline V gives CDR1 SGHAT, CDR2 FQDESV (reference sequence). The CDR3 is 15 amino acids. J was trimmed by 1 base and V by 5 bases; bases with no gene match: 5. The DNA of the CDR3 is TGTGCCAGCAGCGCGAGACAGGGGGTTAACTATGGCTACACCTTC. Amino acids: CASSARQGVNYGYTF. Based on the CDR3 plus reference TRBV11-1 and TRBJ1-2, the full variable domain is EAEVAQSPRYKITEKSQAVAFWCDPISGHATLYWYRQILGQGPELLVQFQDESVVDDSQLPKDRFSAERLKGVDSTLKIQPAELGDSAMYLCASSARQGVNYGYTFGSGTRLTVV.

The CDR3 spells CSAGEGPNSPLHF. The CDR3 nucleotides are TGCAGCGCCGGAGAGGGTCCTAATTCACCCCTCCACTTT. The J gene is TRBJ1-6, the V gene TRBV29-1; D unclear. Trimming shortened V by 7 bases and J by 6 bases, and 13 bases separated the two germline ends. Germline V lookup: CDR1 SQVTM, CDR2 ANQGSEA. CDR3 length equals 13 residues. Together with reference TRBV29-1 and TRBJ1-6, the CDR3 gives the full variable domain: SAVISQKPSRDICQRGTSLTIQCQVDSQVTMMFWYRQQPGQSLTLIATANQGSEATYESGFVIDKFPISRPNLTFSTLTVSNMSPEDSSIYLCSAGEGPNSPLHFGNGTRLTVT.